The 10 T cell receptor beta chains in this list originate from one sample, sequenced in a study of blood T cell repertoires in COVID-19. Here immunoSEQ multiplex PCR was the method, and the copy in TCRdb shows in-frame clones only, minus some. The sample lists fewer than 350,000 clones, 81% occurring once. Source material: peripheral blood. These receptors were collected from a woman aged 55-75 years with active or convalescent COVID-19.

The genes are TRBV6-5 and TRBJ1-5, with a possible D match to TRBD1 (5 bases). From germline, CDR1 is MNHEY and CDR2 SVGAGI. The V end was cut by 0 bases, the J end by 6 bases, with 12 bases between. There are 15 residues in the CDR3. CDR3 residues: CASSYSWGEGQPQHF. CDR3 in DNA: TGTGCCAGCAGTTACTCCTGGGGGGAGGGTCAGCCCCAGCATTTT.

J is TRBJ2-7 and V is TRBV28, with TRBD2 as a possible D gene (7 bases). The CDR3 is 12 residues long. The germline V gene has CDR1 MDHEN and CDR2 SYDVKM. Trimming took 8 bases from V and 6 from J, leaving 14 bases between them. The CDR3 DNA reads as TGTGCCAGCGGAGGGAGGGGGTTCGAGCAGTACTTC. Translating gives CASGGRGFEQYF.

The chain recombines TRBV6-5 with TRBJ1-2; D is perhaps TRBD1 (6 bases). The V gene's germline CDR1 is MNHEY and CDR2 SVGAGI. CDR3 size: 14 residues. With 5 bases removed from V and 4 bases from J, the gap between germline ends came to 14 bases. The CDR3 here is CASSKTGKGYGYTF. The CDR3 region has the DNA TGTGCCAGCAGTAAAACAGGGAAGGGCTATGGCTACACCTTC.

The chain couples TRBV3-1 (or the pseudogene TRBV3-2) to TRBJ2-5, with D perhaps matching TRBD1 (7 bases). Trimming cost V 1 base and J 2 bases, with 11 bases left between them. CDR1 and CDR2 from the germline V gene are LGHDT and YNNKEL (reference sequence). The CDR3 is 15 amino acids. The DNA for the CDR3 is TGTGCCAGCAGCCAAGCGGAGGGGGCGCAAGAGACCCAGTACTTC. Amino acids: CASSQAEGAQETQYF.

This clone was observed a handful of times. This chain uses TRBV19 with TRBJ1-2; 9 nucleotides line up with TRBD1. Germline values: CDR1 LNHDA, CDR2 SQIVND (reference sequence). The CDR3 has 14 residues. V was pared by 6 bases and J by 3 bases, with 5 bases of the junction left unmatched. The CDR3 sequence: CASRQTGGDYGYTF. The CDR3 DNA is TGTGCCAGTAGGCAGACAGGGGGTGACTATGGCTACACCTTC.

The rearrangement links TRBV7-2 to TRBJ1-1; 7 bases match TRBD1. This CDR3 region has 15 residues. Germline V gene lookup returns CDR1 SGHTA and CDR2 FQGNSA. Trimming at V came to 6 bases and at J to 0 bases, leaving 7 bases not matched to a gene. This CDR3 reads CASSETGSMNTEAFF. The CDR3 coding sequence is TGTGCCAGCAGTGAGACAGGGAGCATGAACACTGAAGCTTTCTTT.

The CDR3 coding sequence is TGTGCCACCAGCAGGGATCTAACACAGGGGGACGGCTATGGCTACACCTTC. It translates to CATSRDLTQGDGYGYTF. V is TRBV15 and J is TRBJ1-2, with TRBD1 matching 8 bases. V lost 3 bases, J lost 4 bases, and 13 bases stayed unmatched. From germline, CDR1 is LNHNV and CDR2 YYDKDF (reference sequence). The CDR3 is made up of 17 amino acids. The entire variable domain, with the rest obtained from reference TRBV15 and TRBJ1-2, is as follows: DAMVIQNPRYQVTQFGKPVTLSCSQTLNHNVMYWYQQKSSQAPKLLFHYYDKDFNNEADTPDNFQSRRPNTSFCFLDIRSPGLGDTAMYLCATSRDLTQGDGYGYTFGSGTRLTVV.

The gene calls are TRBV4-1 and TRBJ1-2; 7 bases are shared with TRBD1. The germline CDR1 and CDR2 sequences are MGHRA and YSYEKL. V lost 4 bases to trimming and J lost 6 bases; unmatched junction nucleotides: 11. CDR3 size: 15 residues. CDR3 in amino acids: CASSRERQGRDGYTF. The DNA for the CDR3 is TGCGCCAGCAGCCGCGAACGACAGGGTCGGGATGGCTACACCTTC.

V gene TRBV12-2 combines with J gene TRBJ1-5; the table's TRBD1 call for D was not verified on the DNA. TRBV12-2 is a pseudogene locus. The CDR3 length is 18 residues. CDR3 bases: TGTGCAAGTCGCTTAACCGGGACAGGTCCTTATAGCAATCAGCCCCAGCATTTT. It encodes CASRLTGTGPYSNQPQHF.

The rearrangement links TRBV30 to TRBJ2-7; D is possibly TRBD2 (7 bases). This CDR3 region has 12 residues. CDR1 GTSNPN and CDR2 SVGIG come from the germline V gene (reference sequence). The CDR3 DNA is TGTGCGTTATCGGGGGGCGGGTACGAGCAGTACTTC. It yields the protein CALSGGGYEQYF.